The 14 T cell receptor beta chains below were found in one sample sequenced in a study of blood T cells in healthy people across ages. Then a second PCR, running about 6 to 11 cycles, was carried out with a sample-barcoded 5' primer and a J-beta primer mix. Each CDR3 protein gets one entry after TCRdb re-called the 5' RACE reads with MiXCR. The sample lists some 900,000 distinct CDR3 sequences; under 50% were seen once. What was sequenced was blood. These TCRs come from a man aged 30-40 years in good health.

The chain has TRBV14 and TRBJ2-7, with a possible D match to TRBD1 (6 bases). CDR1 SGHDN and CDR2 FVKESK come from the germline V gene. The CDR3 consists of 13 residues. Trimming removed 3 bases from V and 5 bases from J, with 11 bases in between. The CDR3 loop reads CASSQAQGDEQYF. Written as DNA, the CDR3 is TGTGCCAGCAGCCAGGCACAGGGCGACGAGCAGTACTTC. The full variable domain, its missing parts supplied by reference TRBV14 and TRBJ2-7, is EAGVTQFPSHSVIEKGQTVTLRCDPISGHDNLYWYRRVMGKEIKFLLHFVKESKQDESGMPNNRFLAERTGGTYSTLKVQPAELEDSGVYFCASSQAQGDEQYFGPGTRLTVT.

This clonotype has more than one count but fewer than ten. This rearrangement joins TRBV12-3 or TRBV12-4 to TRBJ1-5; the D gene is possibly TRBD1 (6 bases). The V end lost 3 bases, the J end lost 4 bases, and 10 bases lay between the germline ends. The CDR3 is 14 residues long. The CDR3 sequence: CASSFRTDNQPQHF. The CDR3 nucleotides read TGTGCCAGCAGTTTCAGGACAGATAATCAGCCCCAGCATTTT.

This clonotype was detected once. At one boundary the junction diverges from the germline segment, which might be a read error. This chain connects TRBV9 to TRBJ2-7; 11 nucleotides line up with TRBD2. The end of the DNA is better explained by TRBJ2-5, so the J call may be wrong. Looked up from germline, CDR1 is SGDLS and CDR2 is YYNGEE. This CDR3 contains 17 residues. The CDR3 coding sequence is TGTGCCAGCAGCCAACTAGCGGGGGCTTCGTACCAAGGGACCCAGTACTTC. It codes for CASSQLAGASYQGTQYF.

The genes are TRBV3-1 and TRBJ2-4, with a possible D match to TRBD2 (6 bases). The J call is in doubt because the DNA end fits TRBJ2-7 better. In germline, CDR1 is LGHDT, CDR2 YNNKEL (reference sequence). The CDR3 length is 15 residues. This CDR3 is CASSQDLRLVGEQYF. CDR3 in DNA: TGTGCCAGCAGCCAAGACTTGAGACTAGTCGGCGAGCAGTACTTC.

V gene TRBV3-1 combines with J gene TRBJ1-1, with D tentatively TRBD1 (5 bases). Germline loops: CDR1 LGHDT, CDR2 YNNKEL (reference sequence). This CDR3 comprises 12 residues. V was clipped by 1 base and J by 10 bases, with 10 bases between them. DNA of the CDR3: TGTGCCAGCAGCCAAGGGGGGGGGACAGCTTTCTTT. Encoded protein: CASSQGGGTAFF.

The gene calls are TRBV6-2 or TRBV6-3 and TRBJ2-7; D is ambiguous. Trimming took 2 bases from V and 6 from J, leaving 8 bases between them. The CDR3 runs to 12 residues. Germline loops: CDR1 MNHEY, CDR2 SVGEGT. CDR3 sequence reads: CASSYRNGEQYF. CDR3 DNA sequence: TGTGCCAGCAGTTACAGGAACGGCGAGCAGTACTTC.

This chain uses TRBV29-1 with TRBJ1-3; D is unresolved. CDR3 length: 13 amino acids. Germline V lookup: CDR1 SQVTM, CDR2 ANQGSEA. V was cut by 7 bases and J by 0 bases, with 10 bases left in between. CDR3 region: CSAAQSSGNTIYF. The CDR3 nucleotides are TGCAGCGCTGCGCAGAGCTCTGGAAACACCATATATTTT.

The V call is TRBV7-3, the J call TRBJ2-2; tentatively, D is TRBD1 or TRBD2 (5 bases each). The V and J ends lost 4 bases and 6 bases respectively, with 15 bases between them. Germline V gives CDR1 SGHTA, CDR2 FQGTGA. The CDR3 runs 15 residues. In nucleotides, the CDR3 is TGTGCCAGCAGCTACGGCTCGGGGCGGGCCGGGGAGCTGTTTTTT. Translated: CASSYGSGRAGELFF.

The chain joins TRBV5-1 to TRBJ2-5, with D perhaps TRBD1 (5 bases). The ends were cut back, 3 bases at V and 4 bases at J, with 16 bases in the middle. CDR3 length equals 15 residues. CDR1 is SGHRS and CDR2 is YFSETQ in the germline V gene. The CDR3 DNA is TGCGCCAGCAGCTCCGACAGCGCTTTGGGAGAGACCCAGTACTTC. Translated: CASSSDSALGETQYF. The full variable domain, rest sourced from reference TRBV5-1 and TRBJ2-5, is KAGVTQTPRYLIKTRGQQVTLSCSPISGHRSVSWYQQTPGQGLQFLFEYFSETQRNKGNFPGRFSGRQFSNSRSEMNVSTLELGDSALYLCASSSDSALGETQYFGPGTRLLVL.

V is TRBV5-1 and J is TRBJ2-7; tentatively, D is TRBD2 (6 bases). The germline V gene encodes CDR1 SGHRS and CDR2 YFSETQ. The CDR3 contains 16 residues. Between the trimmed V and J ends, which lost 4 bases and 0 bases, there was a span of 17 bases. CDR3 sequence (DNA): TGCGCCAGCAGCGCGAAACTCGACGGGAGCTCCTACGAGCAGTACTTC. Encoded protein: CASSAKLDGSSYEQYF.

In its sample, this clonotype was seen many times. The genes are TRBV20-1 and TRBJ2-7, with D perhaps matching TRBD2 (5 bases). V was shortened by 5 bases and J by 7 bases, with 21 bases between the two germline ends. The germline CDR1 and CDR2 sequences are DFQATT and SNEGSKA (reference sequence). The CDR3 covers 14 residues. CDR3 amino acids: CSAARSGSTREQYF. The CDR3 region has the DNA TGCAGTGCTGCGCGAAGCGGTTCTACGCGAGAGCAGTACTTC.

This clonotype came up many times. CDR3 in DNA: TGCGCCAGCAGCTTGGAGGGTGTCGAGCAGTACTTC. This codes for CASSLEGVEQYF. V usage is TRBV5-1 and J usage is TRBJ2-7; D is ambiguous. V was pared by 0 bases and J by 6 bases, with 7 bases between. The CDR3 covers 12 residues. CDR1 is SGHRS, CDR2 YFSETQ, per germline.

This rearrangement joins TRBV4-3 to TRBJ1-6; D is perhaps TRBD1 (5 bases). The CDR3 contains 15 residues. Trimming took off 0 bases at V and 10 bases at J, with 13 bases between the two ends. CDR1 is LGHNA, CDR2 YSLEER, per germline. CDR3 in amino acids: CASSQERGRGSPLHF. For the CDR3, the DNA is TGCGCCAGCAGCCAAGAACGGGGCCGGGGATCACCCCTCCACTTT.

The chain links TRBV4-1 to TRBJ1-1; D call uncertain. The CDR3 length is 16 residues. Germline loops: CDR1 MGHRA, CDR2 YSYEKL. V was trimmed by 5 bases and J by 0 bases, leaving 16 bases between them. This CDR3 reads CASSAPGPIMNTEAFF. For the CDR3, the DNA is TGCGCCAGCAGCGCACCGGGCCCAATTATGAACACTGAAGCTTTCTTT.